This T cell receptor beta chain emerged from a study of blood T cell repertoires in COVID-19. The germline gives CDR1 MNHEY, CDR2 SVGAGI. The CDR3 spans 16 residues. V was cut by 0 bases and J by 2 bases, with 11 bases left in between. Assay: immunoSEQ multiplex PCR; the TCRdb copy retains only in-frame clones and omits some. The sample yields 75,000 to 100,000 clones, around 87% seen once. The sequenced sample was peripheral blood. This chain uses TRBV6-5 with TRBJ1-3; D is unclear. The receptor was derived from a human donor in a cohort sampled during active COVID-19. CDR3 nucleotide sequence: TGTGCCAGCAGTTACTCGGGGAGGGTGGCTGGAAACACCATATATTTT. Residues: CASSYSGRVAGNTIYF.